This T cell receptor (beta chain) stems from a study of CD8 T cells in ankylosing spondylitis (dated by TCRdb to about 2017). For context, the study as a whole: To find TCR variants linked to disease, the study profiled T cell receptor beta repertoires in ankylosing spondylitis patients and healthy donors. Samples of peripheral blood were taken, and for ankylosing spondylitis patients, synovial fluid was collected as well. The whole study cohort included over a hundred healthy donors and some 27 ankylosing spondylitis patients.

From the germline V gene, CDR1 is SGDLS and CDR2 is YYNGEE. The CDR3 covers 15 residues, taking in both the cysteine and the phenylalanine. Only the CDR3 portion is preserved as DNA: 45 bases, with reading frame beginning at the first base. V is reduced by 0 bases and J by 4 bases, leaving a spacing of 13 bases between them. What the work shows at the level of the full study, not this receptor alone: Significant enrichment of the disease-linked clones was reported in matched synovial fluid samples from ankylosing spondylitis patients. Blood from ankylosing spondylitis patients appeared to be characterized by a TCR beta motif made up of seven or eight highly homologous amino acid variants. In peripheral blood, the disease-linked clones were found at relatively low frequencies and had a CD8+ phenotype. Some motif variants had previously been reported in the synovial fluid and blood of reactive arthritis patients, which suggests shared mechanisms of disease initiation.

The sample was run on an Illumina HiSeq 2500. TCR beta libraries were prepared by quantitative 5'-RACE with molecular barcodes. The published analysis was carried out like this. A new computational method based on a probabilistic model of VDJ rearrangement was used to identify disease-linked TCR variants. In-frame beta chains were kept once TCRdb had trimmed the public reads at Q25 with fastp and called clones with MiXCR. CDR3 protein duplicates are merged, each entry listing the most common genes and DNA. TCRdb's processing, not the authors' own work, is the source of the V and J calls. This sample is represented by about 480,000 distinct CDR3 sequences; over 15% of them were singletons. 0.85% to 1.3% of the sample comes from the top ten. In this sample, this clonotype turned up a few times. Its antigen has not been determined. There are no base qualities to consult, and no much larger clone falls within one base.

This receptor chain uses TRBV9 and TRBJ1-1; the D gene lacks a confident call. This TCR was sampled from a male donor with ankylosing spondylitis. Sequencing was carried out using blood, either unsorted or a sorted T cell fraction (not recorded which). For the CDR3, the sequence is CASSVDSLEGTEAFF. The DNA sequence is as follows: TGTGCCAGCAGCGTAGATAGTCTCGAGGGCACTGAAGCTTTCTTT.